The present entry profiles one T cell receptor (beta chain) with its context. What it recognizes is unknown. The data derive from a study of T cell responses to AZD1222 COVID-19 vaccine. Overall study findings and caveats: Nearly half of the spike-specific TCRs reportedly recognize variant regions that carry no mutations.

Germline V CDR1 and CDR2: MDHEN, SYDVKM. The CDR3 is made up of 14 amino acids. The ends were cut back, 7 bases at V and 4 bases at J, with 11 bases in the middle. The table came from immunoSEQ multiplex PCR; TCRdb's copy has only in-frame clones and leaves some out. Seen here are over 130,000 clones, about 92% observed once, and the top ten hold about 3.3%. This TCR was sampled from an adult who received the AZD1222 COVID-19 vaccine. The material sequenced was peripheral blood, taken 28 days after the second AZD1222 dose. The gene calls are TRBV28 and TRBJ1-6; D is undetermined. In nucleotides, the CDR3 is TGTGCCAGCACCCTGGGCCCATATAATTCACCCCTCCACTTT. As protein: CASTLGPYNSPLHF.